This section outlines one T cell receptor (beta chain) sequence together with its context. For every subset, genomic DNA was evenly distributed across several immunoSEQ plates. The table came from immunoSEQ multiplex PCR; TCRdb's copy has only in-frame clones and leaves some out. The sample comprises about 490,000 clones, around 80% of which are singletons, and 10% to 15% rests with the top ten. This entry comes from a study of shared clonotypes between healthy human individuals. CDR1 and CDR2 (germline): MGHRA, YSYEKL. This CDR3 is built from 18 residues. V lost 1 base and J 4 bases, leaving 22 bases between the germline ends.

This TCR came from a woman aged 40 to 50 in good health. Some clones in this sample may be carry-over from other donors' samples. Sample: PBMCs. This chain links TRBV4-1 with TRBJ1-2; D gene uncertain. The DNA of the CDR3 is TGCGCCAGCAGCCAAGCCTATTTGTCGCGTGAGGGTCGCTATGGCTACACCTTC. Protein sequence: CASSQAYLSREGRYGYTF.